This is a list of T cell receptor beta chains from one sample in a study of cytomegalovirus exposure and HLA in healthy donors. The method was immunoSEQ multiplex PCR; TCRdb's version includes in-frame clones alone and lacks a portion of them. Altogether 110,000 or so clones are present, 60% to 85% being singletons, with the ten largest covering about 4.9%. Sequenced sample: PBMCs. All receptors derive from a man aged 50 or older in good health and CMV-seropositive. The CDR3 runs from the conserved cysteine through the conserved F or W. The order of the fields is CDR3 protein, V gene, clone size, J gene. Some rows mark clone size as missing; the rest say once, few, many or name a class of expanded clone.

cdr3_aa: CASSHNLGQGGNEQFF
v_call: TRBV7-9
clone_size: -
j_call: TRBJ2-1

cdr3_aa: CASSGRGLRTEAFF
v_call: TRBV2
clone_size: -
j_call: TRBJ1-1

cdr3_aa: CASSLRRLDNNEQFF
v_call: TRBV7-2
clone_size: -
j_call: TRBJ2-1

cdr3_aa: CASSRATTGQVFF
v_call: TRBV11-2
clone_size: once
j_call: TRBJ1-1

cdr3_aa: CASMRLGRYRVF
v_call: TRBV2
clone_size: -
j_call: TRBJ2-1

cdr3_aa: CASIQARRVNTQYF
v_call: TRBV5-8
clone_size: -
j_call: TRBJ2-3

cdr3_aa: CASSGTAMGKQYF
v_call: TRBV27
clone_size: -
j_call: TRBJ2-7

cdr3_aa: CASSPRQGESNQPQHF
v_call: TRBV18
clone_size: -
j_call: TRBJ1-5

cdr3_aa: CASTAGSAGNTEAFF
v_call: TRBV28
clone_size: few
j_call: TRBJ1-1

cdr3_aa: CASSLAGGLNTEAFF
v_call: TRBV5-6
clone_size: -
j_call: TRBJ1-1

cdr3_aa: CASRRAAGALRETQYF
v_call: TRBV2
clone_size: -
j_call: TRBJ2-5

cdr3_aa: CASSRGGAENTEAFF
v_call: TRBV7-7
clone_size: -
j_call: TRBJ1-1

cdr3_aa: CSVGQGFDYGYTF
v_call: TRBV29-1
clone_size: few
j_call: TRBJ1-2

cdr3_aa: CASSPVLTSGRVNEQFF
v_call: TRBV18
clone_size: -
j_call: TRBJ2-1

cdr3_aa: CSVADGEGPGYTF
v_call: TRBV29-1
clone_size: -
j_call: TRBJ1-2

cdr3_aa: CATSFRGTYGYTF
v_call: TRBV5-4
clone_size: -
j_call: TRBJ1-2

cdr3_aa: CAWSVRAPRGAGNTIYF
v_call: TRBV30
clone_size: -
j_call: TRBJ1-3

cdr3_aa: CASRFRAGGRANYGYTF
v_call: TRBV12-2
clone_size: -
j_call: TRBJ1-2

cdr3_aa: CASSLYYEQYF
v_call: TRBV7-8
clone_size: -
j_call: TRBJ2-7

cdr3_aa: CAISESPMEKAFF
v_call: TRBV10-3
clone_size: -
j_call: TRBJ1-1

cdr3_aa: CSVVRGARNTEAFF
v_call: TRBV29-1
clone_size: once
j_call: TRBJ1-1

cdr3_aa: CSSSPVLGEQYF
v_call: TRBV7-9
clone_size: -
j_call: TRBJ2-7

cdr3_aa: CASSPADRNYEQYF
v_call: TRBV11-3
clone_size: few
j_call: TRBJ2-7

cdr3_aa: CASSRISGETQYF
v_call: TRBV14
clone_size: few
j_call: TRBJ2-5

cdr3_aa: CASSFFSSGRANEQFF
v_call: TRBV7-2
clone_size: few
j_call: TRBJ2-1

cdr3_aa: CASRGQGPETQYF
v_call: TRBV2
clone_size: -
j_call: TRBJ2-5

cdr3_aa: CASSSHSNTEAFF
v_call: TRBV7-9
clone_size: -
j_call: TRBJ1-1

cdr3_aa: CAISESGLSGRYYNEQFF
v_call: TRBV10-3
clone_size: -
j_call: TRBJ2-1

cdr3_aa: CASSFGTPPQDALHF
v_call: TRBV5-1
clone_size: few
j_call: TRBJ1-6

cdr3_aa: CASSRDTDYSGNTIYF
v_call: TRBV5-4
clone_size: -
j_call: TRBJ1-3

cdr3_aa: CASSTEAPRYEQYF
v_call: TRBV5-1
clone_size: -
j_call: TRBJ2-7

cdr3_aa: CASSFRAGTGGNEQYF
v_call: TRBV7-2
clone_size: -
j_call: TRBJ2-7

cdr3_aa: CASSLNLGTGISYEQYF
v_call: TRBV11-3
clone_size: -
j_call: TRBJ2-7

cdr3_aa: CASCTRQPYNEQFF
v_call: TRBV2
clone_size: -
j_call: TRBJ2-1

cdr3_aa: CASSVAPGAAGELFF
v_call: TRBV9
clone_size: -
j_call: TRBJ2-2

cdr3_aa: CASSYSGTVRTQYF
v_call: TRBV6-6
clone_size: -
j_call: TRBJ2-5

cdr3_aa: CASSLEGAISPLHF
v_call: TRBV6-1
clone_size: -
j_call: TRBJ1-6

cdr3_aa: CASSETSGSFGSTDTQYF
v_call: TRBV6-1
clone_size: -
j_call: TRBJ2-3